What follows are 23 T cell receptor beta chains derived from one specimen sequenced in a study of CD8+ T cells in alopecia areata. Treatment here: oral pan-JAK inhibitor, 5-10 mg twice daily. RNA was extracted and reverse transcribed into cDNA as the sequencing template. Profiled with immunoSEQ multiplex PCR; TCRdb holds only in-frame clones, not every one. Of 150,000 to 200,000 clones listed, less than 75% are singletons. The specimen comprised CD4+ T cells sorted from blood, sampled between weeks 55 and 65, from a patient treated with tofacitinib. All receptors come from a human donor with alopecia areata.

The chain is built from TRBV11-2 and TRBJ2-1; D gene ambiguous. The V gene lost 3 bases and the J gene lost 9 bases, with 6 bases spanning the gap. The length of the CDR3 is 11 residues. Germline CDR1 and CDR2: SGHAT and FQNNGV. CDR3 bases: TGTGCCAGCAGCTTTACCATTGAGCAGTTCTTC. It encodes CASSFTIEQFF.

This clone turned up a few times. The J gene is TRBJ2-4, the V gene TRBV5-1; D is perhaps TRBD1 (6 bases). In germline, CDR1 is SGHRS, CDR2 YFSETQ. V was cut by 0 bases and J by 5 bases, with 9 bases left in between. The CDR3 length is 14 residues. CDR3 nucleotide sequence: TGCGCCAGCAGCTTGGTGTCAGGGGAAAACATTCAGTACTTC. It translates to CASSLVSGENIQYF.

The rearrangement joins TRBV30 to TRBJ2-3, with D perhaps matching TRBD1 (5 bases). Germline V gene data show CDR1 as GTSNPN and CDR2 as SVGIG (reference sequence). V was clipped by 0 bases and J by 7 bases, with 8 bases between them. The CDR3 loop spans 12 amino acids. CDR3 sequence reads: CAWSVQGNTQYF. The CDR3 bases are TGTGCCTGGAGTGTGCAGGGAAATACGCAGTATTTT. The entire variable domain, with the rest obtained from reference TRBV30 and TRBJ2-3, is as follows: SQTIHQWPATLVQPVGSPLSLECTVEGTSNPNLYWYRQAAGRGLQLLFYSVGIGQISSEVPQNLSASRPQDRQFILSSKKLLLSDSGFYLCAWSVQGNTQYFGPGTRLTVL.

V gene TRBV11-2 combines with J gene TRBJ2-5, with D possibly being TRBD1 (5 bases). Germline V gene sequence: CDR1 SGHAT, CDR2 FQNNGV. CDR3 length equals 13 residues. V lost 5 bases and J 2 bases, leaving 9 bases between the germline ends. CDR3 loop: CASSRRTQETQYF. The CDR3 nucleotides read TGTGCCAGCAGCCGAAGGACACAAGAGACCCAGTACTTC.

The rearrangement joins TRBV30 to TRBJ1-1; tentatively, D is TRBD1 (5 bases). The CDR3 is 11 residues long. Germline CDR1 reads GTSNPN; CDR2 reads SVGIG (reference sequence). V lost 5 bases to trimming and J lost 6 bases, with 10 bases between them. The CDR3 bases are TGTGCCTGGGGCCAGACAGCTGAAGCTTTCTTT. Translating it yields CAWGQTAEAFF.

The rearrangement links TRBV5-1 to TRBJ2-7; D is unresolved. V lost 0 bases to trimming and J lost 2 bases, with 3 bases between them. The CDR3 spans 12 residues. CDR1 SGHRS and CDR2 YFSETQ come from the germline V gene. The DNA of the CDR3 is TGCGCCAGCAGCTTGGAGCCCTACGAGCAGTACTTC. This gives the protein CASSLEPYEQYF. Together with reference TRBV5-1 and TRBJ2-7, the CDR3 gives the full variable domain: KAGVTQTPRYLIKTRGQQVTLSCSPISGHRSVSWYQQTPGQGLQFLFEYFSETQRNKGNFPGRFSGRQFSNSRSEMNVSTLELGDSALYLCASSLEPYEQYFGPGTRLTVT.

V and J are TRBV2 and TRBJ1-5; D call uncertain. Per germline, CDR1 SNHLY and CDR2 FYNNEI. This CDR3 comprises 15 residues. The V end lost 4 bases, the J end lost 0 bases, and 10 bases lay between the germline ends. The CDR3 coding sequence is TGTGCCAGCAGTGGAACCATACCTAGCAATCAGCCCCAGCATTTT. Translation: CASSGTIPSNQPQHF.

This rearrangement joins TRBV7-9 to TRBJ2-7, with 7 bases that match TRBD2. Germline CDR1 reads SEHNR; CDR2 reads FQNEAQ (reference sequence). V shed 1 base and J 4 bases; nucleotides not matched to a gene: 4. This CDR3 region has 14 residues. The CDR3 spells CASSLDDGGYEQYF. The CDR3 DNA reads as TGTGCCAGCAGCTTAGATGACGGGGGGTACGAGCAGTACTTC.

The V and J genes are TRBV6-1 and TRBJ1-1; 7 positions match TRBD1. V lost 2 bases, J lost 1 base, and 4 bases stayed unmatched. The germline CDR1 and CDR2 sequences are MNHNS and SASEGT. The CDR3 consists of 15 residues. This CDR3 reads CASSEQPGGNTEAFF. CDR3 nucleotide sequence: TGTGCCAGCAGTGAACAACCAGGGGGGAACACTGAAGCTTTCTTT.

The chain joins TRBV19 to TRBJ2-7; weak D call: TRBD2 (5 bases). Trimming removed 4 bases at V and 4 bases at J, with 5 bases between. CDR1 is LNHDA and CDR2 is SQIVND in the germline V gene (reference sequence). The CDR3 loop spans 11 amino acids. CDR3 coding DNA: TGTGCCAGTAGTACGGGATACGAGCAGTACTTC. Its protein is CASSTGYEQYF.

J is TRBJ1-1 and V is TRBV7-9; D perhaps matches TRBD1 (5 bases). V was clipped by 4 bases and J by 7 bases, with 16 bases between them. The germline V gene encodes CDR1 SEHNR and CDR2 FQNEAQ (reference sequence). The CDR3 extends over 14 amino acids. For the CDR3, the DNA is TGTGCCAGCAGCTCCACCCAATTGGGGGATGAAGCTTTCTTT. The encoded protein is CASSSTQLGDEAFF.

This chain joins TRBV5-1 and TRBJ2-3, with TRBD2 matching 8 bases. Germline loops: CDR1 SGHRS, CDR2 YFSETQ. The V segment lost 5 bases and the J segment 2 bases; nucleotides outside the gene matches: 7. This CDR3 has 15 amino acids. CDR3 region: CASRRGAQDTDTQYF. The CDR3 DNA follows: TGCGCCAGCAGGCGGGGGGCTCAGGACACAGATACGCAGTATTTT.

The gene calls are TRBV10-3 and TRBJ1-6; D unclear. Germline V CDR1 and CDR2: ENHRY, SYGVKD. Deletions cut 10 bases from V and 4 bases from J, with 14 bases between. The CDR3 contains 14 residues. DNA for the CDR3: TGTGCCAATCGACCGGGAAATTATAATTCACCCCTCCACTTT. This encodes CANRPGNYNSPLHF.

In its sample, this clone was seen many times. This chain joins TRBV5-1 and TRBJ2-7, with D possibly being TRBD1 (6 bases). Between the trimmed V and J ends, which lost 6 bases and 1 base, there was a span of 14 bases. CDR1 SGHRS and CDR2 YFSETQ come from the germline V gene. The CDR3 loop spans 14 amino acids. CDR3 amino acids: CASNIQGASYEQYF. CDR3 bases: TGCGCCAGCAATATACAGGGAGCATCCTACGAGCAGTACTTC. The full variable domain, in which reference TRBV5-1 and TRBJ2-7 provide the parts outside the CDR3, is KAGVTQTPRYLIKTRGQQVTLSCSPISGHRSVSWYQQTPGQGLQFLFEYFSETQRNKGNFPGRFSGRQFSNSRSEMNVSTLELGDSALYLCASNIQGASYEQYFGPGTRLTVT.

This chain joins TRBV30 and TRBJ2-5, with 7 bases that match TRBD1. The V segment lost 6 bases and the J segment 8 bases; nucleotides outside the gene matches: 9. This CDR3 has 12 amino acids. Looked up from germline, CDR1 is GTSNPN and CDR2 is SVGIG (reference sequence). The CDR3 protein is CACNRPGGTQYF. Here the CDR3 DNA reads TGTGCCTGTAACAGGCCAGGGGGAACCCAGTACTTC. The whole variable domain, filled in from reference TRBV30 and TRBJ2-5, reads SQTIHQWPATLVQPVGSPLSLECTVEGTSNPNLYWYRQAAGRGLQLLFYSVGIGQISSEVPQNLSASRPQDRQFILSSKKLLLSDSGFYLCACNRPGGTQYFGPGTRLLVL.

The chain employs TRBV30 and TRBJ2-7; D assignment may be TRBD1 or TRBD2 (5 bases each). The CDR3 has 14 residues. The germline V and J ends were trimmed by 2 bases and 3 bases, with 14 bases remaining between them. From germline, CDR1 is GTSNPN and CDR2 SVGIG (reference sequence). The CDR3 protein is CAWSRDRVHYEQYF. The CDR3 DNA is TGTGCCTGGAGTAGGGACCGAGTCCACTACGAGCAGTACTTC.

The V gene is TRBV9, the J gene TRBJ1-4; D is possibly TRBD1 (6 bases). Trimming removed 0 bases from V and 7 bases from J, with 10 bases in between. This CDR3 is built from 14 residues. Germline V gene data show CDR1 as SGDLS and CDR2 as YYNGEE. The DNA of the CDR3 is TGTGCCAGCAGCGTAGACGGGGGCAGTGAAAAACTGTTTTTT. It encodes CASSVDGGSEKLFF.

This clone was counted a few times. J is TRBJ1-2 and V is TRBV4-1; D call uncertain. This CDR3 contains 13 residues. Trimming took off 2 bases at V and 2 bases at J, with 6 bases between the two ends. Germline CDR1 is MGHRA and CDR2 is YSYEKL. In DNA, the CDR3 is TGCGCCAGCAGCCAAAGCAGGAACTATGGCTACACCTTC. This encodes CASSQSRNYGYTF.

The chain couples TRBV18 to TRBJ2-4, with TRBD2 matching 8 bases. Trimming cost V 2 bases and J 5 bases; bases outside gene matches: 5. This CDR3 comprises 15 residues. The germline V gene encodes CDR1 KGHSH and CDR2 LQKENI. CDR3 in amino acids: CASSPGSGRQNIQYF. The CDR3 DNA sequence: TGTGCCAGCTCACCAGGGAGCGGGAGACAAAACATTCAGTACTTC. The variable domain in full, with the rest retrieved from reference TRBV18 and TRBJ2-4, is NAGVMQNPRHLVRRRGQEARLRCSPMKGHSHVYWYRQLPEEGLKFMVYLQKENIIDESGMPKERFSAEFPKEGPSILRIQQVVRGDSAAYFCASSPGSGRQNIQYFGAGTRLSVL.

This clone was seen ten or more times. For the CDR3, the DNA is TGTGCCAGCAGCTTAAAGGGACTAGCGGCGACCCAGTACTTC. This codes for CASSLKGLAATQYF. The chain couples TRBV7-2 to TRBJ2-5, with 11 bases aligning to TRBD2. CDR1 and CDR2 (germline): SGHTA, FQGNSA. V lost 2 bases to trimming and J lost 7 bases; unmatched junction nucleotides: 3. The CDR3 consists of 14 residues.

The gene calls are TRBV12-5 and TRBJ1-6; no firm D call. The CDR3 sequence is 13 residues long. The germline V gene has CDR1 LGHNT and CDR2 FRNRAP. Trimming removed 4 bases from V and 10 bases from J, with 11 bases in between. The chain's CDR3 is CASGSSLASPLHF. Written as DNA, the CDR3 is TGTGCTAGTGGTTCCTCGTTGGCCTCACCCCTCCACTTT.

Regarding this clone: This CDR3 is also generated by other DNA sequences in the sample. V is TRBV30 and J is TRBJ2-7, with D perhaps given as TRBD1 or TRBD2 (5 bases each). Germline assignment: CDR1 GTSNPN and CDR2 SVGIG (reference sequence). CDR3 length: 12 residues. V gave up 2 bases and J gave up 4 bases, with 9 bases separating them. The CDR3: CAWSLGAYEQYF. CDR3 coding DNA: TGTGCCTGGAGTCTCGGGGCATACGAGCAGTACTTC.

This chain connects TRBV6-5 to TRBJ2-3; D is possibly TRBD2 (5 bases). The CDR3 contains 14 residues. Germline CDR1 reads MNHEY; CDR2 reads SVGAGI. With 2 bases removed from V and 0 bases from J, the gap between germline ends came to 6 bases. This CDR3 reads CASSYRTSTDTQYF. Written as DNA, the CDR3 is TGTGCCAGCAGTTACCGGACTAGCACAGATACGCAGTATTTT.